What follows are 8 T cell receptor beta chains derived from one specimen sequenced in a study of post-analysis software for immune sequencing data. Their cognate antigens are unknown. General study points: Relative to controls, patients had 4 or 5 TRBV segments at higher frequency, with TRBV5-6, TRBV5-1 and TRBV20-1 among these.

Libraries were made from TCR beta cDNA, and they carried unique molecular identifiers. TCRdb independently ran MiXCR on the PCR reads; one entry per CDR3 protein. This table holds 430,000 or so distinct CDR3 sequences, less than 40% found once. The sample comprised blood. Receptor source: a girl aged 2 to 10 with multiple sclerosis.

This rearrangement joins TRBV27 to TRBJ1-2; D gene unclear. Trimming took off 2 bases at V and 6 bases at J, with 10 bases between the two ends. CDR1 and CDR2 from the germline V gene are MNHEY and SMNVEV (reference sequence). The CDR3 loop spans 13 amino acids. In nucleotides, the CDR3 is TGTGCCAGCAGTTTAGGCCAGTTGGATGGCTACACCTTC. Translation gives CASSLGQLDGYTF.

This chain links TRBV5-1 with TRBJ2-2; D assignment may be TRBD1 or TRBD2 (5 bases each). Germline CDR1 reads SGHRS; CDR2 reads YFSETQ. The CDR3 consists of 15 residues. V lost 2 bases and J 6 bases, leaving 14 bases between the germline ends. The CDR3: CASSFITGTPGELFF. Written as DNA, the CDR3 is TGCGCCAGCAGCTTCATAACCGGGACGCCCGGGGAGCTGTTTTTT.

The sample holds a few counts of this clonotype. The rearrangement joins TRBV7-2 to TRBJ2-5; the D gene is possibly TRBD2 (6 bases). Germline-derived CDR1 and CDR2 are SGHTA and FQGNSA. The CDR3 is 14 residues long. V was shortened by 5 bases and J by 4 bases, with 14 bases between the two germline ends. The chain's CDR3 is CASSPPSERETQYF. In DNA form, the CDR3 reads TGTGCCAGCAGCCCTCCTAGCGAACGAGAGACCCAGTACTTC.

This clonotype has more than one count but fewer than ten. This chain links TRBV5-1 with TRBJ2-1; 7 positions match TRBD1. This CDR3 comprises 16 residues. Germline trimming cut 3 bases from V and 1 base from J; bases unmatched to any gene: 7. Germline CDR1 SGHRS, CDR2 YFSETQ. As DNA, the CDR3 is TGCGCCAGCAGCTGGTACACAGGGGTGTCCTACAATGAGCAGTTCTTC. Translation gives CASSWYTGVSYNEQFF.

The J gene is TRBJ1-4, the V gene TRBV5-1; 10 bases align to TRBD1. V lost 4 bases to trimming and J lost 5 bases; unmatched junction nucleotides: 11. The length of the CDR3 is 17 residues. CDR1 is SGHRS, CDR2 YFSETQ, per germline. Here the CDR3 reads CASSRSRDRGGNEKLFF. The CDR3 coding sequence is TGCGCCAGCAGCCGATCCCGGGACAGGGGAGGAAATGAAAAACTGTTTTTT.

The chain couples TRBV20-1 to TRBJ2-7, with D possibly TRBD1 on 8 matching bases. The J call may be mistaken, given a closer DNA end match to TRBJ2-5. There are 21 residues in the CDR3. CDR1 DFQATT and CDR2 SNEGSKA come from the germline V gene (reference sequence). For the CDR3, the DNA is TGCAGTGCAACCGGGGACAGGCCAGGTGGTATAGGGAGGGCGAGCTGGGAGACCCAGTACTTC. Its translation: CSATGDRPGGIGRASWETQYF.

The sample holds a few counts of this clonotype. DNA of the CDR3: TGTGCCAGCAGTTCTGCTTTCCAACAGCCCCAGCATTTT. Protein sequence: CASSSAFQQPQHF. The chain employs TRBV27 and TRBJ1-5; D gene ambiguous. CDR1 is MNHEY and CDR2 is SMNVEV in the germline V gene (reference sequence). V was trimmed by 4 bases and J by 7 bases, leaving 11 bases between them. This CDR3 comprises 13 residues.

The table lists this clonotype with a few counts. The chain recombines TRBV2 with TRBJ2-1, with D unclear. Judging by the DNA end, TRBJ2-7 fits better; the J call may be wrong. The germline gives CDR1 SNHLY, CDR2 FYNNEI. The CDR3 totals 11 residues. CDR3 amino acids: CASSLYNEQYF. As DNA, the CDR3 is TGTGCCAGCAGTTTATACAATGAGCAGTACTTC.